The 18 T cell receptor beta chains presented below share a single source sample, sequenced in a study of blood T cell repertoires in COVID-19 (dated by TCRdb to 2019 to 2021). Library preparation employed the immunoSEQ multiplex PCR assay. Sourced from immuneACCESS, this table was stored by TCRdb with only in-frame sequences that have V and J called. A share of the clones is absent; for the studies checked, an unresolved V gene accounts for under half, and the remainder has no known explanation. For this sample the table gives under 200,000 clones, of which about 87% were detected only once. Roughly 2.6% of the sample is taken by the ten largest. Sequenced: peripheral blood. These receptors all come from a man aged 35 to 55 with active or convalescent COVID-19.

The rearrangement uses TRBV4-1 and TRBJ1-2, with D perhaps TRBD1 (5 bases). The CDR3 extends over 15 amino acids. The germline V gene encodes CDR1 MGHRA and CDR2 YSYEKL. V was pared by 0 bases and J by 5 bases, with 13 bases between. CDR3 sequence (DNA): TGCGCCAGCAGCCAAGAAGGTGGGCAGGGATATGGCTACACCTTC. Its protein product is CASSQEGGQGYGYTF.

V is TRBV28 and J is TRBJ1-3; tentative D call: TRBD1 (5 bases). The germline V gene encodes CDR1 MDHEN and CDR2 SYDVKM. CDR3 length: 16 amino acids. Trimming took 5 bases from V and 3 from J, leaving 17 bases between them. The DNA of the CDR3 is TGTGCCAGCAGTCACCGGGGGGAGGGGTATGGAAACACCATATATTTT. Amino acid sequence: CASSHRGEGYGNTIYF.

CDR3 DNA sequence: TGTGCCAGCAGCCTCGGACAGGGGGTCAGCTATGGCTACACCTTC. Protein: CASSLGQGVSYGYTF. The chain carries TRBV14 and TRBJ1-2; 10 bases map to TRBD1. V was pared by 4 bases and J by 4 bases, with 6 bases of the junction left unmatched. The CDR3 has 15 residues. Germline assignment: CDR1 SGHDN and CDR2 FVKESK.

This chain connects TRBV4-2 to TRBJ2-7, with 7 bases aligning to TRBD1. V dropped 4 bases and J dropped 1; count of bases not matched to a gene: 7. CDR1 LGHNA and CDR2 YNFKEQ come from the germline V gene. This CDR3 spans 15 amino acids. The CDR3 region is CASSPLRDSSYEQYF. The CDR3 DNA follows: TGTGCCAGCAGCCCCCTTCGGGACAGTTCCTACGAGCAGTACTTC.

The chain couples TRBV5-1 to TRBJ1-5; D ambiguous. Germline CDR1 is SGHRS and CDR2 is YFSETQ. CDR3 length equals 14 residues. The V end lost 0 bases, the J end lost 5 bases, and 9 bases lay between the germline ends. The CDR3 protein is CASSLDSPYQPQHF. CDR3 DNA sequence: TGCGCCAGCAGCTTGGATTCCCCTTATCAGCCCCAGCATTTT. Variable domain in full (rest from reference TRBV5-1 and TRBJ1-5): KAGVTQTPRYLIKTRGQQVTLSCSPISGHRSVSWYQQTPGQGLQFLFEYFSETQRNKGNFPGRFSGRQFSNSRSEMNVSTLELGDSALYLCASSLDSPYQPQHFGDGTRLSIL.

This clone has only one observation. The V call is TRBV5-1, the J call TRBJ1-3; 10 nucleotides line up with TRBD1. There are 15 residues in the CDR3. Germline loops: CDR1 SGHRS, CDR2 YFSETQ. The V segment lost 4 bases and the J segment 4 bases; nucleotides outside the gene matches: 5. The CDR3 region has the DNA TGCGCCAGCAGCCTGGGACAGGGGCGGGGAAACACCATATATTTT. Translation: CASSLGQGRGNTIYF. Variable domain in full (rest from reference TRBV5-1 and TRBJ1-3): KAGVTQTPRYLIKTRGQQVTLSCSPISGHRSVSWYQQTPGQGLQFLFEYFSETQRNKGNFPGRFSGRQFSNSRSEMNVSTLELGDSALYLCASSLGQGRGNTIYFGEGSWLTVV.

V and J are TRBV4-2 and TRBJ1-2; D gene ambiguous. CDR3 length: 14 residues. Germline CDR1 reads LGHNA; CDR2 reads YNFKEQ. The ends were cut back, 1 base at V and 3 bases at J, with 9 bases in the middle. The CDR3 is CASSQGLADYGYTF. DNA of the CDR3: TGTGCCAGCAGCCAAGGTTTAGCGGACTATGGCTACACCTTC.

The chain links TRBV5-1 to TRBJ2-3, with 9 nucleotides matching TRBD2. The V segment lost 1 base and the J segment 6 bases; nucleotides outside the gene matches: 3. CDR1 is SGHRS, CDR2 YFSETQ, per germline. The CDR3 spans 14 residues. DNA of the CDR3: TGCGCCAGCAGCTTGTTAGCGGGGGTGGATACGCAGTATTTT. Translation gives CASSLLAGVDTQYF.

V usage is TRBV2 and J usage is TRBJ1-2; D call uncertain. This CDR3 has 13 amino acids. The V end was cut by 7 bases, the J end by 7 bases, with 16 bases between. Looked up from germline, CDR1 is SNHLY and CDR2 is FYNNEI. CDR3 DNA: TGTGCCAGCACCGAGACACCTCGGGGTGGCTACACCTTC. This sequence encodes CASTETPRGGYTF.

The chain joins TRBV4-1 to TRBJ2-1, with 7 bases fitting TRBD2. This CDR3 is built from 14 residues. V trimming: 4 bases; J trimming: 13 bases; junction bases outside the gene matches: 13. CDR1 and CDR2 (germline): MGHRA, YSYEKL. The CDR3: CASSRPGERGGQFF. CDR3 DNA: TGCGCCAGCAGCCGCCCCGGGGAGCGGGGAGGTCAGTTCTTC.

The rearrangement joins TRBV16 to TRBJ2-7; D not resolved. Germline CDR1 reads KGHSY; CDR2 reads FQNENV. V was clipped by 4 bases and J by 7 bases, with 8 bases between them. The CDR3 contains 11 residues. The CDR3 protein is CASSPLIEQYF. The CDR3 nucleotides read TGTGCCAGCAGCCCCCTTATAGAGCAGTACTTC.

This chain joins TRBV10-2 and TRBJ1-2, with D perhaps matching TRBD1 (5 bases). The CDR3 is 13 residues long. V lost 6 bases, J lost 0 bases, and 8 bases lay in between. Per the germline V gene, CDR1 is WSHSY and CDR2 is SAAADI. The CDR3 region is CASRQEPNYGYTF. In nucleotides, the CDR3 is TGCGCCAGCAGACAGGAGCCTAACTATGGCTACACCTTC.

The chain employs TRBV6-6 and TRBJ2-2; maybe TRBD1 (7 bases). The V end lost 7 bases, the J end lost 7 bases, and 34 bases lay between the germline ends. From germline, CDR1 is MNHNY and CDR2 SVGAGI (reference sequence). The CDR3 runs to 20 residues. The CDR3 nucleotides read TGTGCCAGCATCTACAAGGGCGGAGGGGGCTTCAGAACTCATCACGGGGAGCTGTTTTTT. This gives the protein CASIYKGGGGFRTHHGELFF.

The CDR3 coding sequence is TGTGCCAGTAATTTTCCGGGGGGAGGGAGCGGCGGGAACACTGAAGCTTTCTTT. Translation gives CASNFPGGGSGGNTEAFF. This chain joins TRBV19 and TRBJ1-1; D perhaps matches TRBD1 (5 bases). Trimming removed 7 bases at V and 1 base at J, with 25 bases between. The germline V gene has CDR1 LNHDA and CDR2 SQIVND (reference sequence). This CDR3 has 18 amino acids.

The J gene is TRBJ1-5, the V gene TRBV7-2, with 10 bases matching TRBD1. The CDR3 runs to 16 residues. Germline V CDR1 and CDR2: SGHTA, FQGNSA. V lost 3 bases, J lost 5 bases, and 7 bases stayed unmatched. CDR3 protein: CASSLRQGAGYQPQHF. The CDR3 coding sequence is TGTGCCAGCAGCTTGCGACAGGGGGCTGGGTATCAGCCCCAGCATTTT.

This chain connects TRBV5-1 to TRBJ1-3, with 9 positions matching TRBD1. CDR1 is SGHRS, CDR2 YFSETQ, per germline. The V segment lost 4 bases and the J segment 6 bases; nucleotides outside the gene matches: 8. The CDR3 has 15 residues. The CDR3 DNA is TGCGCCAGCAGCCGGGACAGGGAGTACGAAAACACCATATATTTT. This encodes CASSRDREYENTIYF.

The chain has TRBV6-5 and TRBJ1-2; no clear D gene. This CDR3 is 15 amino acids long. V was trimmed by 6 bases and J by 5 bases, leaving 19 bases between them. The germline CDR1 and CDR2 sequences are MNHEY and SVGAGI. The DNA of the CDR3 is TGTGCCAGCAGACCCGGGCTCGGGGATGGGTATGGCTACACCTTC. It specifies CASRPGLGDGYGYTF.

This rearrangement joins TRBV3-1 (or the pseudogene TRBV3-2) to TRBJ1-1; D is undetermined. V lost 4 bases and J lost 1, with 4 bases in between. CDR1 and CDR2 from the germline V gene are LGHDT and YNNKEL (reference sequence). The CDR3 loop spans 12 amino acids. The chain's CDR3 is CASSLRNTEAFF. The CDR3, as DNA: TGTGCCAGCAGCCTGAGGAACACTGAAGCTTTCTTT.